The clone carrying this TCR beta chain was seen repeatedly, ten times or more. The target antigen is unknown. Thyroid surgery took place with no prior treatment in any patient. The data derive from a study of metastatic and nonmetastatic thyroid tumors. Findings and limits, study-wide: It was reportedly found that TCR beta diversity was significantly higher in malignant thyroid tumors than in benign nodules, a difference seen in both blood and tumor samples.

The J segment lost 6 bases and the V segment lost 0 bases, leaving 14 bases of the junction unmatched. The V gene's germline CDR1 is SGHDT and CDR2 YYEEEE. This CDR3 has 19 amino acids. Authors' processing steps: In papillary thyroid cancer, a distant-metastasis classifier was built using CDR3 differences across clinicopathological groups. MiXCR was used by TCRdb to re-call the PCR reads. TCRdb, rather than the study authors, made the V and J calls. The sample includes approximately 9,500 clones, approximately 33% of them seen just once. Specimen: tumor tissue. This TCR was sampled from a female donor with papillary thyroid cancer or a benign thyroid nodule (not recorded which). Some clones in this sample may be carry-over from other donors' samples. V gene TRBV5-6 combines with J gene TRBJ2-6; 8 bases are shared with TRBD1. The CDR3 region has the DNA TGTGCCAGCAGCTTGGTCACCGGGACAGGCCTCTTCGCGGCCAACGTCCTGACTTTC. Its translation: CASSLVTGTGLFAANVLTF.